These T cell receptor beta chains were read from a single sample in a study of T cells in narcolepsy. TCRdb's table, derived via immunoSEQ multiplex PCR, lists solely in-frame clones and lacks some. The data hold over 10,000 clones, with 85% to 90% observed a single time. The source material was CD45RA- memory CD4+ T cells from PBMCs. These receptors were collected from a human donor with narcolepsy. Both conserved end residues are trimmed from each CDR3. A row's size may be missing; if present it is once, few, many or a size class.

J | V | size | CDR3
TRBJ1-2 | TRBV19 | NA | ASSGTGPQNGYT
TRBJ1-2 | TRBV19 | medium-sized | ASSPGQPKGYT
TRBJ2-7 | TRBV18 | NA | ASSSDSTPYEQY
TRBJ2-7 | TRBV6-5 | NA | ANGQISYEQY
TRBJ1-2 | TRBV7-9 | NA | ASSLEQLTSGYT
TRBJ1-2 | TRBV6-5 | NA | ASRQDRAHGYGYT
TRBJ1-3 | TRBV28 | few | ASRKQGAGNTIY
TRBJ2-3 | TRBV19 | NA | ASSFQGQVDTQY
TRBJ2-5 | TRBV9 | NA | ASSVQAGFQETQY
TRBJ1-5 | TRBV5-1 | NA | ASSLEGTGGEPYSNQPQH
TRBJ2-2 | TRBV5-4 | NA | ASSWGLAAIGTGELF
TRBJ2-5 | TRBV5-1 | NA | ASSLARTTRQETQY
TRBJ1-2 | TRBV5-1 | NA | ASREGTAIYGYT
TRBJ2-5 | TRBV28 | NA | ASSRGDLGPQY
TRBJ1-1 | TRBV6-6 | NA | ASSYSGQPNTEAF
TRBJ2-7 | TRBV19 | NA | ASSGISYEQY
TRBJ2-1 | TRBV18 | NA | ASSPLATNEQF
TRBJ1-2 | TRBV27 | NA | ASSPAGGPYGYT
NA | TRBV19 | NA | ASKASGRRSEQY
TRBJ1-5 | TRBV6-5 | NA | ASSERTQNQPQH
TRBJ2-7 | TRBV7-7 | NA | ASSLALEAEQY
TRBJ2-7 | TRBV6-1 | NA | ASDAGATEQY
TRBJ2-1 | TRBV5-1 | NA | ASSTRLPSQTHYNEQF
TRBJ2-7 | TRBV5-1 | NA | ASSLDASSYEQY
TRBJ1-4 | TRBV7-9 | NA | ASRPNGLLRGEEKLF